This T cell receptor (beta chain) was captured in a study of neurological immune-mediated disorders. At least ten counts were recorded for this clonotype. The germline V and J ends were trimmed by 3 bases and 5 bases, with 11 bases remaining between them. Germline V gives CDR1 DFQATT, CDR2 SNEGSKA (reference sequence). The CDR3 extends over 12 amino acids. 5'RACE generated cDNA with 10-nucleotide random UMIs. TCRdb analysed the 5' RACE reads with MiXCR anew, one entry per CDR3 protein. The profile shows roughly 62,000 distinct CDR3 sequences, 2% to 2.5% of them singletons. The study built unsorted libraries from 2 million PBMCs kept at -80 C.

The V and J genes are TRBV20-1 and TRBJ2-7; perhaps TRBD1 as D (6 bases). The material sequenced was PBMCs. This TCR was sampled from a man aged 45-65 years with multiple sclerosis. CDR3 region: CSASPRGNEQYF. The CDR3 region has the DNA TGCAGTGCTAGCCCTAGGGGGAACGAGCAGTACTTC.